The T cell receptor beta chain described here comes from a study of T cell changes during pregnancy in multiple sclerosis. Regarding this clone: The junction departs from germline at one end; a sequencing error may be responsible.

Sequenced by immunoSEQ multiplex PCR; TCRdb stores in-frame clones only, minus some. The sample consists of around 80,000 clones, about 92% of them appearing once. The sequencing here drew on peripheral blood, taken before pregnancy. This sequence originates from a female donor with multiple sclerosis, enrolled in a pregnancy study.

CDR3 sequence reads: CASREAYEQFF. CDR3 bases: TGTGCCAGCAGGGAAGCCTATGAGCAGTTCTTC. The gene calls are TRBV6-1 and TRBJ2-1, with D unclear. The CDR3 has 11 amino acids. CDR1 MNHNS and CDR2 SASEGT come from the germline V gene.